Below, 19 T cell receptor beta chains from the same sample are listed, as sequenced in a study of metastatic and nonmetastatic thyroid tumors. From the PCR reads, TCRdb re-called clones with MiXCR. The data show approximately 30,000 clones, with approximately 7% seen just once and about 41% held by the top ten. All patients were treatment-naive before thyroid surgery. The sequencing input was blood. The receptor source for this set is a female donor with papillary thyroid cancer or a benign thyroid nodule (not recorded which). Some clones in this sample may be carry-over from other donors' samples.

This clone occurred many times. The chain joins TRBV7-2 to TRBJ2-5; 8 bases align to TRBD2. Losses at the gene ends were 4 bases for V and 4 bases for J; bases not matched to a gene: 8. The CDR3 sequence is 15 residues long. In germline, CDR1 is SGHTA, CDR2 FQGNSA. CDR3 region: CASSWGLDEGETQYF. In DNA form, the CDR3 reads TGTGCCAGCAGCTGGGGACTAGATGAGGGAGAGACCCAGTACTTC.

This clone was observed at least ten times. The chain links TRBV27 to TRBJ2-3; D gene ambiguous. V lost 4 bases to trimming and J lost 5 bases, with 16 bases between them. The CDR3 covers 15 residues. Germline lookup yields CDR1 MNHEY and CDR2 SMNVEV (reference sequence). The DNA of the CDR3 is TGTGCCAGCAGTTATGGCTACCTCACAAAAGATACGCAGTATTTT. Its protein product is CASSYGYLTKDTQYF.

This clone has at least ten counts. The V call is TRBV19, the J call TRBJ1-1, with a tentative D call TRBD1 (6 bases). The CDR3 contains 18 residues. CDR1 and CDR2 from the germline V gene are LNHDA and SQIVND (reference sequence). The V gene lost 0 bases and the J gene lost 1 base, with 18 bases spanning the gap. Here the CDR3 reads CASSIEGIQGWRNTEAFF. In DNA form, the CDR3 reads TGTGCCAGTAGTATAGAGGGGATACAGGGTTGGAGGAACACTGAAGCTTTCTTT.

Many counts were recorded for this clone. V is TRBV2 and J is TRBJ2-1; 10 nucleotides agree with TRBD2. This CDR3 is built from 14 residues. Germline trimming cut 8 bases from V and 4 bases from J; bases unmatched to any gene: 5. The germline gives CDR1 SNHLY, CDR2 FYNNEI. CDR3 sequence (DNA): TGTGCCAGCGGGGGACTAGCGCTGTACAATGAGCAGTTCTTC. Amino acid sequence: CASGGLALYNEQFF. Supplemented by reference TRBV2 and TRBJ2-1, the full variable domain reads EPEVTQTPSHQVTQMGQEVILRCVPISNHLYFYWYRQILGQKVEFLVSFYNNEISEKSEIFDDQFSVERPDGSNFTLKIRSTKLEDSAMYFCASGGLALYNEQFFGPGTRLTVL.

This clone is medium-sized in the sample. This chain connects TRBV6-1 to TRBJ1-1; possible D gene TRBD1, 6 bases. V was trimmed by 3 bases and J by 5 bases, leaving 16 bases between them. The CDR3 is 15 amino acids. Germline V gene data show CDR1 as MNHNS and CDR2 as SASEGT. The CDR3 DNA sequence: TGTGCCAGCAGTGAGGGGGAACAGGGTGGGACTGAAGCTTTCTTT. Its translation is CASSEGEQGGTEAFF.

A note on this clone: A much larger clone differs from this one at a single base, so this may be a read error. The conserved phenylalanine or tryptophan is not found at the CDR3 terminus, so this likely reflects a read error. V and J are TRBV20-1 and TRBJ1-1; 10 nucleotides agree with TRBD1. The germline V gene encodes CDR1 DFQATT and CDR2 SNEGSKA (reference sequence). The CDR3 consists of 12 residues. V shed 5 bases and J 4 bases; nucleotides not matched to a gene: 1. Here the CDR3 DNA reads TGCAGTGCTGGACAGGGGGGCACTGAAGCTTTCCTT. It codes for CSAGQGGTEAFL.

This clone was detected a few times. The chain joins TRBV5-4 to TRBJ2-1; D may be TRBD1 or TRBD2 (6 bases each). Germline values: CDR1 SGHNT, CDR2 YYREEE (reference sequence). Between the trimmed V and J ends, which lost 4 bases and 6 bases, there was a span of 20 bases. The CDR3 has 16 amino acids. CDR3 sequence reads: CASSLGGRTEGNEQFF. In nucleotides, the CDR3 is TGTGCCAGCAGCCTGGGGGGCCGTACCGAGGGCAATGAGCAGTTCTTC.

At least ten counts were recorded for this clone. The chain links TRBV27 to TRBJ1-1, with 7 nucleotides matching TRBD1. The CDR3 runs 15 residues. Losses at the gene ends were 6 bases for V and 0 bases for J; bases not matched to a gene: 7. CDR1 MNHEY and CDR2 SMNVEV come from the germline V gene (reference sequence). The CDR3 DNA reads as TGTGCCAGCAGACAAACTGGGACAGTGAACACTGAAGCTTTCTTT. Translating gives CASRQTGTVNTEAFF.

In its sample, this clone was seen many times. V gene TRBV5-1 combines with J gene TRBJ1-1; 8 bases agree with TRBD1. The V gene end was trimmed by 2 bases and the J gene end by 3 bases; junction bases not matched to a gene: 9. Per germline, CDR1 SGHRS and CDR2 YFSETQ. The CDR3 is 16 residues long. The CDR3 here is CASSLLTGVVDTEAFF. CDR3 sequence (DNA): TGCGCCAGCAGCTTATTGACAGGGGTTGTGGACACTGAAGCTTTCTTT.

The table lists this clone with many counts. The same CDR3 also results from other DNA sequences found in this sample. This rearrangement joins TRBV7-2 to TRBJ2-5, with D perhaps TRBD1 (5 bases). With 8 bases removed from V and 5 bases from J, the gap between germline ends came to 12 bases. This CDR3 is built from 12 residues. Looked up from germline, CDR1 is SGHTA and CDR2 is FQGNSA. The CDR3 loop reads CASQGVGETQYF. Here the CDR3 DNA reads TGTGCCAGCCAAGGGGTCGGGGAGACCCAGTACTTC.

This clone was seen many times. V and J are TRBV2 and TRBJ2-7; D not resolved. CDR1 SNHLY and CDR2 FYNNEI come from the germline V gene. V lost 8 bases to trimming and J lost 1 base, with 6 bases between them. This CDR3 has 11 residues. The CDR3 loop reads CASRRSYEQYF. CDR3 in DNA: TGTGCCAGCCGCAGGTCCTACGAGCAGTACTTC.

This clone was found many times. The V call is TRBV7-9, the J call TRBJ2-3; 8 bases fit TRBD1. The CDR3 is made up of 15 amino acids. V was clipped by 5 bases and J by 0 bases; unmatched bases: 4. Germline CDR1 is SEHNR and CDR2 is FQNEAQ (reference sequence). As DNA, the CDR3 is TGTGCCAGCAGCACGACAGGGGTGAGCACAGATACGCAGTATTTT. It codes for CASSTTGVSTDTQYF. Based on the CDR3 plus reference TRBV7-9 and TRBJ2-3, the full variable domain is DTGVSQNPRHKITKRGQNVTFRCDPISEHNRLYWYRQTLGQGPEFLTYFQNEAQLEKSRLLSDRFSAERPKGSFSTLEIQRTEQGDSAMYLCASSTTGVSTDTQYFGPGTRLTVL.

This clone was seen many times. The chain employs TRBV5-4 and TRBJ1-1; no reliable D call. V was shortened by 4 bases and J by 0 bases, with 13 bases between the two germline ends. The CDR3 has 15 residues. From germline, CDR1 is SGHNT and CDR2 YYREEE (reference sequence). The CDR3 spells CASSLPAKMNTEAFF. As DNA, the CDR3 is TGTGCCAGCAGCCTACCAGCAAAGATGAACACTGAAGCTTTCTTT.

In this sample, this clone turned up many times. The CDR3 spells CASSQGGGTPLHF. DNA for the CDR3: TGCGCCAGCAGCCAGGGGGGGGGTACACCCCTCCACTTT. This chain uses TRBV4-1 with TRBJ1-6, with TRBD1 as a possible D gene (5 bases). Germline CDR1 reads MGHRA; CDR2 reads YSYEKL. The CDR3 sequence is 13 residues long. Trimming removed 3 bases at V and 11 bases at J, with 11 bases between.

This clone was seen at least ten times. The chain has TRBV4-3 and TRBJ2-5; the D gene is possibly TRBD2 (5 bases). The CDR3 sequence is 16 residues long. The germline CDR1 and CDR2 sequences are LGHNA and YSLEER. V lost 4 bases and J 7 bases, leaving 22 bases between the germline ends. The CDR3 loop is CASSLYTGETPRTQYF. In DNA form, the CDR3 reads TGCGCCAGCAGCCTCTATACCGGGGAGACTCCGAGGACCCAGTACTTC.

This clone occurred many times. This chain uses TRBV7-2 with TRBJ2-3; D may correspond to TRBD1 or TRBD2 (6 bases each). Trimming left V 5 bases short and J 0 bases short, with 12 bases between. The CDR3 has 15 amino acids. Germline CDR1 is SGHTA and CDR2 is FQGNSA. The CDR3 nucleotides read TGTGCCAGCAGCCGGGGGACATCTAGCACAGATACGCAGTATTTT. Amino acids: CASSRGTSSTDTQYF.

The sample holds many counts of this clone. The chain carries TRBV27 and TRBJ2-1; D ambiguous. The CDR3 covers 13 residues. Between the trimmed V and J ends, which lost 7 bases and 5 bases, there was a span of 12 bases. Germline V gene sequence: CDR1 MNHEY, CDR2 SMNVEV (reference sequence). DNA for the CDR3: TGTGCCAGCAACCGTCAACCGGACAATGAGCAGTTCTTC. Translating gives CASNRQPDNEQFF.

Concerning this clone: The CDR3 does not end in the conserved phenylalanine or tryptophan, so this is likely a read error. This chain connects TRBV5-1 to TRBJ1-2, with D maybe TRBD1 (6 bases). Germline lookup yields CDR1 SGHRS and CDR2 YFSETQ. This CDR3 has 16 residues. Trimming took 7 bases from V and 0 from J, leaving 19 bases between them. The CDR3 is CASSQGWTVTNYGYTL. The CDR3 bases are TGCGCCAGCTCCCAGGGGTGGACGGTGACTAACTATGGCTACACCCTC.

This clone was found many times. This chain joins TRBV6-1 and TRBJ2-6, with D possibly TRBD2 on 5 matching bases. Germline V gene sequence: CDR1 MNHNS, CDR2 SASEGT. V lost 10 bases to trimming and J lost 0 bases, with 10 bases between them. The CDR3 runs to 14 residues. The CDR3 sequence: CATESGSGANVLTF. The CDR3 DNA is TGTGCCACCGAGAGCGGCTCTGGGGCCAACGTCCTGACTTTC.